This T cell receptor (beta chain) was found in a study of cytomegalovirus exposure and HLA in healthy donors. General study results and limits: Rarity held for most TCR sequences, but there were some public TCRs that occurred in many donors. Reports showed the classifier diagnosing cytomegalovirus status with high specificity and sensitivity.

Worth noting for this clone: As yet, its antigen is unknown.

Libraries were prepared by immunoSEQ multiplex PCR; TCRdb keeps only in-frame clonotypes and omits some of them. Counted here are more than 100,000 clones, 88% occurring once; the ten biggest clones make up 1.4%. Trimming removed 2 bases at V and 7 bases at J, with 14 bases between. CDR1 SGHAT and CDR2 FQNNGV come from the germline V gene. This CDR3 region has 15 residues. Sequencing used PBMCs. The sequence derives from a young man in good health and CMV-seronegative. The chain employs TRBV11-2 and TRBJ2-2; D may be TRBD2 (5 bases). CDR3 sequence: CASSLSSLVGGELFF. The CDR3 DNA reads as TGTGCCAGCAGCTTATCCTCACTAGTAGGCGGGGAGCTGTTTTTT.